Presented here are 17 T cell receptor beta chains from one specimen sequenced in a study of blood T cell repertoires in COVID-19. Clones were read by immunoSEQ multiplex PCR, and TCRdb kept only the in-frame ones, dropping some. The table has around 300,000 clones, roughly 86% seen once. Material: peripheral blood. The receptors shown here come from a woman aged 30 to 39 who had recovered from COVID-19.

This clone has just one count. The chain links TRBV6-6 to TRBJ2-3; TRBD2 might be the D (5 bases). Germline loops: CDR1 MNHNY, CDR2 SVGAGI (reference sequence). The CDR3 spans 13 residues. The V end lost 3 bases, the J end lost 4 bases, and 8 bases lay between the germline ends. The CDR3 region is CASSYGSPDTQYF. The CDR3 DNA reads TGTGCCAGCAGTTATGGGAGCCCAGATACGCAGTATTTT.

This clone occurred once. The V gene is TRBV6-2 or TRBV6-3, the J gene TRBJ2-4, with a possible D match to TRBD2 (5 bases). Germline loops: CDR1 MNHEY, CDR2 SVGEGT. Trimming removed 2 bases at V and 0 bases at J, with 11 bases between. The CDR3 loop spans 16 amino acids. This CDR3 reads CASSYLGIAAKNIQYF. The CDR3 DNA is TGTGCCAGCAGTTACCTCGGGATAGCAGCCAAAAACATTCAGTACTTC.

In nucleotides, the CDR3 is TGTGCCAGCAGGGACAGGGGTGTTATCGCCGGGGAGCTGTTTTTT. Its protein is CASRDRGVIAGELFF. The V and J genes are TRBV2 and TRBJ2-2, with 9 bases identical to TRBD1. Germline V gene sequence: CDR1 SNHLY, CDR2 FYNNEI. The CDR3 extends over 15 amino acids. Trimming cost V 6 bases and J 6 bases; bases outside gene matches: 8.

The chain joins TRBV5-1 to TRBJ2-7; 7 nucleotides agree with TRBD2. CDR1 is SGHRS and CDR2 is YFSETQ in the germline V gene. The CDR3 is made up of 18 amino acids. Losses at the gene ends were 0 bases for V and 0 bases for J; bases not matched to a gene: 12. CDR3 nucleotides: TGCGCCAGCAGCTTGGGCCCGGGGAGCGGGGTTAGCTCCTACGAGCAGTACTTC. This translates into CASSLGPGSGVSSYEQYF.

The CDR3 protein is CASTSNIDYGYTF. CDR3 sequence (DNA): TGTGCCAGCACTTCGAACATCGACTATGGCTACACCTTC. The J gene is TRBJ1-2, the V gene TRBV12-3 or TRBV12-4, with D uncertain. V was cut by 7 bases and J by 3 bases, with 12 bases left in between. The CDR3 totals 13 residues.

The chain joins TRBV6-1 to TRBJ2-7; 8 nucleotides agree with TRBD1. The CDR3 runs 13 residues. J lost 5 bases, V lost 6 bases, and 6 bases had no gene match. The germline V gene has CDR1 MNHNS and CDR2 SASEGT. CDR3 sequence reads: CASRAGGVDEQYF. CDR3 bases: TGTGCCAGCAGGGCAGGGGGCGTCGACGAGCAGTACTTC.

The V and J genes are TRBV7-2 and TRBJ2-5; possibly TRBD1 for D (8 bases). V lost 1 base to trimming and J lost 5 bases, with 23 bases between them. Germline assignment: CDR1 SGHTA and CDR2 FQGNSA. This CDR3 spans 18 amino acids. The CDR3 DNA is TGTGCCAGCAGCTTAGTGTCCCGGACAGGGAGGGTTGGGGAGACCCAGTACTTC. Translation: CASSLVSRTGRVGETQYF.

The chain uses TRBV6-5 and TRBJ1-5; 8 positions agree with TRBD1. The CDR3 has 13 residues. The germline CDR1 and CDR2 sequences are MNHEY and SVGAGI. With V trimmed by 7 bases and J by 7 bases, 6 bases remained unmatched. The CDR3 protein is CASIGTGGQPQHF. The CDR3 bases are TGTGCCAGCATTGGGACAGGCGGCCAGCCCCAGCATTTT.

CDR3 nucleotides: TGTGCCAGCTTGGCTAGCGGGGTAGCAGATACGCAGTATTTT. It is translated as CASLASGVADTQYF. V and J are TRBV18 and TRBJ2-3, with TRBD2 identical over 9 bases. The ends lost 7 bases at V and 4 bases at J; junction bases unmatched: 6. The CDR3 covers 14 residues. Germline loops: CDR1 KGHSH, CDR2 LQKENI.

V usage is TRBV7-2 and J usage is TRBJ2-3, with D hard to call. CDR3 length: 13 residues. V was pared by 3 bases and J by 0 bases, with 4 bases between. Germline V lookup: CDR1 SGHTA, CDR2 FQGNSA. DNA of the CDR3: TGTGCCAGCAGCTTTCTCAGCACAGATACGCAGTATTTT. It codes for CASSFLSTDTQYF.

The rearrangement uses TRBV5-6 and TRBJ2-5; the match to TRBD1 covers 7 bases. In germline, CDR1 is SGHDT, CDR2 YYEEEE. The J segment lost 4 bases and the V segment lost 5 bases, leaving 8 bases of the junction unmatched. This CDR3 has 14 residues. Written as DNA, the CDR3 is TGTGCCAGCAGTATAAGGGGGCGTCGAGAGACCCAGTACTTC. Protein product: CASSIRGRRETQYF.

The rearrangement joins TRBV6-6 to TRBJ2-7; no definite D call. V lost 5 bases and J lost 3, with 5 bases in between. Looked up from germline, CDR1 is MNHNY and CDR2 is SVGAGI (reference sequence). This CDR3 has 11 residues. CDR3 sequence reads: CASSQSYEQYF. The CDR3 nucleotides are TGTGCCAGCAGTCAGAGCTACGAGCAGTACTTC.

This clone appeared a few times. J is TRBJ2-7 and V is TRBV6-6; 7 bases map to TRBD2. The CDR3 totals 15 residues. The V gene's germline CDR1 is MNHNY and CDR2 SVGAGI (reference sequence). After removal of 6 bases from V and 2 bases from J, the junction contained 10 bases not matched to a gene. The CDR3 coding sequence is TGTGCCAGCAGGACTTTGGCGGGGGATACCTACGAGCAGTACTTC. This sequence encodes CASRTLAGDTYEQYF.

The gene calls are TRBV11-2 and TRBJ2-1; TRBD2 agrees at 9 bases. The V gene's germline CDR1 is SGHAT and CDR2 FQNNGV. The V and J ends lost 6 bases and 6 bases, in that order; junction bases with no gene match: 9. This CDR3 has 15 residues. DNA of the CDR3: TGTGCCAGCAGTTATCCTAGCGGGGTTTTCAATGAGCAGTTCTTC. It translates to CASSYPSGVFNEQFF.

The CDR3 nucleotides are TGTGCCAGCAGAGACAGGGACTTTAGGGAAAATCAGCCCCAGCATTTT. The encoded protein is CASRDRDFRENQPQHF. The chain is built from TRBV2 and TRBJ1-5; 7 bases are shared with TRBD1. V lost 6 bases, J lost 4 bases, and 12 bases stayed unmatched. Per the germline V gene, CDR1 is SNHLY and CDR2 is FYNNEI. The CDR3 is 16 amino acids.

This chain's CDR3 is CASSLGGTGTAYEQYF. The CDR3 region has the DNA TGTGCCAGCAGCTTAGGGGGCACCGGGACAGCCTACGAGCAGTACTTC. This chain joins TRBV7-8 and TRBJ2-7; 7 nucleotides align to TRBD1. The V gene's germline CDR1 is SGHVS and CDR2 FQNEAQ. Unmatched junction bases numbered 8, after V lost 1 base and J lost 2 bases. This CDR3 has 16 residues.

The gene calls are TRBV5-8 and TRBJ2-3, with TRBD2 matching over 10 bases. CDR1 is SGHTS, CDR2 YDEGEE, per germline. This CDR3 is 14 amino acids long. The junction had 5 bases not matched to a gene; V was cut back by 5 bases and J by 5 bases. CDR3 nucleotides: TGTGCCAGCAGGACTAGCGGGTCGGGAGATACGCAGTATTTT. It yields the protein CASRTSGSGDTQYF.